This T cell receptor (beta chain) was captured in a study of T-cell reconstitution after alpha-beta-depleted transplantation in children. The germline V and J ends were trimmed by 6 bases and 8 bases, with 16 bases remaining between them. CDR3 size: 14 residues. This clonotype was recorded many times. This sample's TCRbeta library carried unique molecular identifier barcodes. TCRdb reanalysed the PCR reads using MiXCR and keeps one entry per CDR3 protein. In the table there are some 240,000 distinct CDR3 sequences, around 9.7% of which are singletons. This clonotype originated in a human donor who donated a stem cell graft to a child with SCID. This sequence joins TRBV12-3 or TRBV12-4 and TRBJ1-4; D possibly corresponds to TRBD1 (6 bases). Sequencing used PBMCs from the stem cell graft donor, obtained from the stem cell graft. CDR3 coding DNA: TGTGCCAGCAGCGGGGGCCCGTTGGGAGAAAAACTGTTTTTT. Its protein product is CASSGGPLGEKLFF.